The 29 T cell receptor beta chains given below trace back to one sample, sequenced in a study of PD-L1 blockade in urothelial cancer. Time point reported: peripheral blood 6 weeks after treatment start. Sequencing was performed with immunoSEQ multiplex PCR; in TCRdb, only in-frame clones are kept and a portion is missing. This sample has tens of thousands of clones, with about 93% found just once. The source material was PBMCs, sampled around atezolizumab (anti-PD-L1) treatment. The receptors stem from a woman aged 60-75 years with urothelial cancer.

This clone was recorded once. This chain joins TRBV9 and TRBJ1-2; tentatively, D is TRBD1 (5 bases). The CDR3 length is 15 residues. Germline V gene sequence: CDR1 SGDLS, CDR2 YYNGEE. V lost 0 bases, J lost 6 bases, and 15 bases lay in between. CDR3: CASSVEAGRTDGYTF. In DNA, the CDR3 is TGTGCCAGCAGCGTAGAGGCAGGGAGGACGGATGGCTACACCTTC.

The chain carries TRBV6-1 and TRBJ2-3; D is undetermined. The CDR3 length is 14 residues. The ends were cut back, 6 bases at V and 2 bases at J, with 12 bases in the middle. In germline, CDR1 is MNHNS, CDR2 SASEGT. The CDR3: CASSPPTYTDTQYF. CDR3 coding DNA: TGTGCCAGCAGCCCACCAACCTACACAGATACGCAGTATTTT.

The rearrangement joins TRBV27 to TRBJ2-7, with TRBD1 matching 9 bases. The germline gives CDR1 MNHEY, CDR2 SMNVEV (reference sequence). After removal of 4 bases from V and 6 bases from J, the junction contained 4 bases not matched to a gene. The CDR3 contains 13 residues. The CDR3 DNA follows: TGTGCCAGCAGTTGGACAGGGGTGGGCGAGCAGTACTTC. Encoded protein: CASSWTGVGEQYF.

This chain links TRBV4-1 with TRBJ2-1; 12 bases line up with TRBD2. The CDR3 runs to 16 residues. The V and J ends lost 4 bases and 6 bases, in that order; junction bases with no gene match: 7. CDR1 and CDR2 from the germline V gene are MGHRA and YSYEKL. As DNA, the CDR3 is TGCGCCAGCAGCCCGCTTCCTAGCGGGAGGGCCAATGAGCAGTTCTTC. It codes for CASSPLPSGRANEQFF.

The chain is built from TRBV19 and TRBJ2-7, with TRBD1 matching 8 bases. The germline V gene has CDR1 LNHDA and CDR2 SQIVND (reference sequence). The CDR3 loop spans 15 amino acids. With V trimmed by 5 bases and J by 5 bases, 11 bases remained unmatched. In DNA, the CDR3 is TGTGCCAGTAGTCTTTCCCAGGACAGGGTCCACGAGCAGTACTTC. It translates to CASSLSQDRVHEQYF.

CDR3 nucleotides: TGCGCCAGCAGCCAGAATCCAGGGAGGAGCTATGGCTACACCTTC. Encoded protein: CASSQNPGRSYGYTF. This chain uses TRBV4-3 with TRBJ1-2, with D possibly TRBD1 on 5 matching bases. CDR3 size: 15 residues. From germline, CDR1 is LGHNA and CDR2 YSLEER. The V end was cut by 3 bases, the J end by 4 bases, with 15 bases between.

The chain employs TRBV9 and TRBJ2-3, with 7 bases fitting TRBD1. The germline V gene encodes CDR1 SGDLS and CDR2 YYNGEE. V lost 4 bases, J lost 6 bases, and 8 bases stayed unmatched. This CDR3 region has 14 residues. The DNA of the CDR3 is TGTGCCAGCAGCCGACAGGGTTCCTTTGATACGCAGTATTTT. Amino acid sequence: CASSRQGSFDTQYF.

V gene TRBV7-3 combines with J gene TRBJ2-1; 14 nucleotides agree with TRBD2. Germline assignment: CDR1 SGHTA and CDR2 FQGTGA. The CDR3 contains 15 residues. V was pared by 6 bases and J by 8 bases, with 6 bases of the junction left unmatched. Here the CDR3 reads CASSFGLAGGYEQFF. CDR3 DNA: TGTGCCAGCAGTTTTGGACTAGCGGGGGGTTATGAGCAGTTCTTC.

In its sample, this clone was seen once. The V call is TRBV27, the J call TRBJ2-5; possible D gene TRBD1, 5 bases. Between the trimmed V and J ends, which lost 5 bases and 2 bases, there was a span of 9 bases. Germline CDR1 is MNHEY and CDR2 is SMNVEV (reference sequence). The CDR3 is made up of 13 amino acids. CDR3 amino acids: CASSGRAQETQYF. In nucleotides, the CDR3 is TGTGCCAGCAGTGGCAGGGCTCAAGAGACCCAGTACTTC.

The CDR3 sequence is CASSYRDRVSEQYF. CDR3 sequence (DNA): TGTGCCAGTAGTTACCGGGACAGGGTGAGCGAGCAGTACTTC. The chain links TRBV19 to TRBJ2-7, with TRBD1 matching 9 bases. The CDR3 is made up of 14 amino acids. V lost 5 bases and J lost 6; bases outside the gene matches: 8. The germline gives CDR1 LNHDA, CDR2 SQIVND (reference sequence).

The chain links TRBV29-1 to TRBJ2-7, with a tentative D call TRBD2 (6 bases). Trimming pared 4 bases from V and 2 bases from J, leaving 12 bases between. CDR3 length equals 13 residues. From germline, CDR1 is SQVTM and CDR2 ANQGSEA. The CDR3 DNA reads TGCAGCGTTGTGGGACTGCCTACCTACGAGCAGTACTTC. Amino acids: CSVVGLPTYEQYF.

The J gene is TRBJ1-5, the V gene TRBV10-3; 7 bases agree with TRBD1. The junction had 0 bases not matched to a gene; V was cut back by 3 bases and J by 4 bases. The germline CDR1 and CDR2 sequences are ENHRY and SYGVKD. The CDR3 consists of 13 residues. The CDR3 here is CAISEQGNQPQHF. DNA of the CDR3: TGTGCCATCAGTGAACAGGGGAATCAGCCCCAGCATTTT.

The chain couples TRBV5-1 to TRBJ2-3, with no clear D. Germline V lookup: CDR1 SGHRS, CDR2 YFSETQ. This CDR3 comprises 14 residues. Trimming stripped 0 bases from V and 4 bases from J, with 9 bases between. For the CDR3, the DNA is TGCGCCAGCAGCTTGGTTGCAGAAGCAGATACGCAGTATTTT. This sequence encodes CASSLVAEADTQYF.

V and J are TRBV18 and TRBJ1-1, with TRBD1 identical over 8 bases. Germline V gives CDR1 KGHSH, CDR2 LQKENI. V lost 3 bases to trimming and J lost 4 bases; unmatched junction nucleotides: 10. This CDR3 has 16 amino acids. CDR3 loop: CASSPLDRASSTEAFF. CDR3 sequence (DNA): TGTGCCAGCTCACCTTTGGACAGGGCTTCGAGCACTGAAGCTTTCTTT.

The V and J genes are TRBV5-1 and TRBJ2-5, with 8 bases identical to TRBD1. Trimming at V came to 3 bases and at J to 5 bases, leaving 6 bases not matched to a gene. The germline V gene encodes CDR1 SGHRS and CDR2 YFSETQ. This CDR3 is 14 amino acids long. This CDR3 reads CASSSGGVTETQYF. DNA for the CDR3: TGCGCCAGCAGCTCAGGGGGCGTTACCGAGACCCAGTACTTC.

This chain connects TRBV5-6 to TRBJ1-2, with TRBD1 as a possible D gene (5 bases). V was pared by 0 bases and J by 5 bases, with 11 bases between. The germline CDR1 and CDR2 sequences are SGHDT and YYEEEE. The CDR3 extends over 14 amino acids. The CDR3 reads CASSLAGNMYGYTF. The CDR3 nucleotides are TGTGCCAGCAGCTTGGCAGGGAATATGTATGGCTACACCTTC.

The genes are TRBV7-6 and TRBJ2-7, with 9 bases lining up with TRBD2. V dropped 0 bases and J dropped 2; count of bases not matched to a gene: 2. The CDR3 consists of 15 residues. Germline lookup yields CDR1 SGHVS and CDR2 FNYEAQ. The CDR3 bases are TGTGCCAGCAGCTTAGCTCCTAGCGGGACCTACGAGCAGTACTTC. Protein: CASSLAPSGTYEQYF.

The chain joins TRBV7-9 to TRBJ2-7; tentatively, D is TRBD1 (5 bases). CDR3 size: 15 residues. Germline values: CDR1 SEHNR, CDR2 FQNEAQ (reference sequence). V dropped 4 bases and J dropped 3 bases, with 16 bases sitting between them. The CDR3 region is CASSSGPMQGYEQYF. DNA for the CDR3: TGTGCCAGCAGCTCGGGCCCCATGCAGGGCTACGAGCAGTACTTC.

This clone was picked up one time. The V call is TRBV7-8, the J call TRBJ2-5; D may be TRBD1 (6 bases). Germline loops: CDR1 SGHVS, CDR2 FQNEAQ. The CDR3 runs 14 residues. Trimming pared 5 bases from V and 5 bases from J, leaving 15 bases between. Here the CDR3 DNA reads TGTGCCAGCAGCCAGGGGTCTACCCGGGAGACCCAGTACTTC. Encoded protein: CASSQGSTRETQYF.

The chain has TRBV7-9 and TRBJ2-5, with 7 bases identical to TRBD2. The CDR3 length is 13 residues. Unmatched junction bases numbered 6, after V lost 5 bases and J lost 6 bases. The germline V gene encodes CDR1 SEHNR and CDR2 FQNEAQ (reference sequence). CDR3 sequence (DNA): TGTGCCAGCAGCCTGACTAGCACGCAGACCCAGTACTTC. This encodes CASSLTSTQTQYF.

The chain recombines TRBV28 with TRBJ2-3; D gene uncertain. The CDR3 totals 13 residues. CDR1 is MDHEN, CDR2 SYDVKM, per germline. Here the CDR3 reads CAQCGWCTDTQYF. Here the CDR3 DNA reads TGTGCTCAATGCGGCTGGTGTACAGATACGCAGTATTTT.

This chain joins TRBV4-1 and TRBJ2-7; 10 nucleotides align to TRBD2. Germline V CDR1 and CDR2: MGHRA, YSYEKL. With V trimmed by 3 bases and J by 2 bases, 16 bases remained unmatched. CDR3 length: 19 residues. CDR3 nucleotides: TGCGCCAGCAGCCAGGAAGGGGCCATAGCGGGGGGAAACACCTACGAGCAGTACTTC. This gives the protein CASSQEGAIAGGNTYEQYF.

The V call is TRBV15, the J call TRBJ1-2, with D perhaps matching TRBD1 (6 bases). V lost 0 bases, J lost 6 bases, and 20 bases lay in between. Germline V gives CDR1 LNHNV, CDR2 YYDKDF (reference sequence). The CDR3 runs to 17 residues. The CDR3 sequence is CATSRDWQGPRANGYTF. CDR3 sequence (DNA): TGTGCCACCAGCAGAGATTGGCAGGGGCCGAGGGCGAATGGCTACACCTTC.

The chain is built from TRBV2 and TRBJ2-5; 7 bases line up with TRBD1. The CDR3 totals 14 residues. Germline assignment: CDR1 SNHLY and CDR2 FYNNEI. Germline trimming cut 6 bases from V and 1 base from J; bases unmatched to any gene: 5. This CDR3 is CASRADRAQETQYF. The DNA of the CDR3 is TGTGCCAGCAGAGCCGACAGGGCCCAAGAGACCCAGTACTTC.

The CDR3 bases are TGTGCCATCAGAGGGGGGGGCGATAATTCACCCCTCCACTTT. This codes for CAIRGGGDNSPLHF. This chain links TRBV10-3 with TRBJ1-6; weak D call: TRBD1 (6 bases). Deletions cut 6 bases from V and 5 bases from J, with 11 bases between. CDR3 length: 14 amino acids. Germline-derived CDR1 and CDR2 are ENHRY and SYGVKD.

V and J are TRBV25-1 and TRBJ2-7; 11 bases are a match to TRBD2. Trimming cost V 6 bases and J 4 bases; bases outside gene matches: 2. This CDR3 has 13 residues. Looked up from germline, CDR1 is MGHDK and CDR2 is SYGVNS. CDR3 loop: CASRPSGRYEQYF. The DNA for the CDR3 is TGTGCCAGCAGGCCTAGCGGGAGGTACGAGCAGTACTTC.

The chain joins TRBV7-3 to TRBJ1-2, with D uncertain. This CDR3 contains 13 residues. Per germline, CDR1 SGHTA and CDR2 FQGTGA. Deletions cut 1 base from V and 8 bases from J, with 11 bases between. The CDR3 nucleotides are TGTGCCAGCAGCTTAATGGGGAGGAACGGCTACACCTTC. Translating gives CASSLMGRNGYTF.

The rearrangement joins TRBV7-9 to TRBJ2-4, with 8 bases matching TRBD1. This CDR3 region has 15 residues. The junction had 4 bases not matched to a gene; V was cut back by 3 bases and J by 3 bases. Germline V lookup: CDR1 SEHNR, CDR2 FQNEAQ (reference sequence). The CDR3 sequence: CASSLTGVDKNIQYF. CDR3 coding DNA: TGTGCCAGCAGCTTGACAGGGGTGGACAAAAACATTCAGTACTTC.

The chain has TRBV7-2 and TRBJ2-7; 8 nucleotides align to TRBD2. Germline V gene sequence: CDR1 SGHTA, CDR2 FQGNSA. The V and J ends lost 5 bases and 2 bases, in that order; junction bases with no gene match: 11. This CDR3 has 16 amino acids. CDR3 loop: CASSPTGGSGTYEQYF. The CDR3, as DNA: TGTGCCAGCAGCCCCACCGGGGGTAGCGGGACCTACGAGCAGTACTTC.